This TCR beta chain emerged from a study of T cells in Graves' hyperthyroidism and ophthalmopathy. At the level of the study: Initial diagnosis, before any treatment, was when peripheral blood was collected. Overall study findings and caveats: The blood repertoire included most of the expanded thyroid clonotypes above 0.001.

Germline CDR1 SGHDT, CDR2 YYEEEE. CDR3 length: 17 residues. Germline trimming cut 1 base from V and 6 bases from J; bases unmatched to any gene: 14. This clonotype has more than one count but fewer than ten. Its antigen remains unknown. Disease duration under 2 months; hyperthyroidism patients were aged 18 to 65. Using RNA transcripts as the source, TCR beta CDR3 regions were amplified. Using the HTBI primer set, a first-round RT-PCR was run on the TCR CDR3. TCRdb ran MiXCR on the multiplex PCR reads and lists one entry per CDR3 protein. The table has about 550,000 distinct CDR3 sequences, less than 25% seen once.

The V gene is TRBV5-6, the J gene TRBJ2-7; 9 nucleotides agree with TRBD1. Sequencing used blood. The receptor's source is a man younger than 35 with Graves' hyperthyroidism. CDR3: CASSLPGAGDRDSEQYF. In DNA, the CDR3 is TGTGCCAGCAGCTTGCCAGGCGCGGGGGACAGGGACTCCGAGCAGTACTTC.